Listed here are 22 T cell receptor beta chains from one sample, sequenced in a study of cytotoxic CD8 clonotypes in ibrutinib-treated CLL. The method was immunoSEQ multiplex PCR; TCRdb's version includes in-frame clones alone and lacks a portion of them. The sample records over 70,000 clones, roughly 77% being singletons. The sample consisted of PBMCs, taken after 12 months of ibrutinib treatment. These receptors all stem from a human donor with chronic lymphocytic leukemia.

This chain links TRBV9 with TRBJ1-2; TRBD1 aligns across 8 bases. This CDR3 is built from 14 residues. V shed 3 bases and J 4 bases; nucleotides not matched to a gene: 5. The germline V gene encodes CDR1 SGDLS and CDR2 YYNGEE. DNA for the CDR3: TGTGCCAGCAGCGCCCCGACAGGGGCCTATGGCTACACCTTC. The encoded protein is CASSAPTGAYGYTF. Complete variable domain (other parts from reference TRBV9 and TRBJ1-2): DSGVTQTPKHLITATGQRVTLRCSPRSGDLSVYWYQQSLDQGLQFLIQYYNGEERAKGNILERFSAQQFPDLHSELNLSSLELGDSALYFCASSAPTGAYGYTFGSGTRLTVV.

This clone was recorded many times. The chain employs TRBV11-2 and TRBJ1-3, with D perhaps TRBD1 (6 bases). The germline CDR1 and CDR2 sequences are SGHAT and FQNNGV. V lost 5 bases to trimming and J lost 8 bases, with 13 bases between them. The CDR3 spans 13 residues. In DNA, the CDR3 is TGTGCCAGCAGCGCCGGGGAGGGGGACACCATATATTTT. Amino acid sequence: CASSAGEGDTIYF.

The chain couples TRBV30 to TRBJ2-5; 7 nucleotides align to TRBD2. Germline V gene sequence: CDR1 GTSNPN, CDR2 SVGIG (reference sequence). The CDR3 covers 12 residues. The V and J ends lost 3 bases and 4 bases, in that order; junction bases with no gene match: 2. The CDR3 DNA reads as TGTGCCTGGAGATCGGGGGGAGAGACCCAGTACTTC. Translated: CAWRSGGETQYF. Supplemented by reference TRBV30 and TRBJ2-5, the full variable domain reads SQTIHQWPATLVQPVGSPLSLECTVEGTSNPNLYWYRQAAGRGLQLLFYSVGIGQISSEVPQNLSASRPQDRQFILSSKKLLLSDSGFYLCAWRSGGETQYFGPGTRLLVL.

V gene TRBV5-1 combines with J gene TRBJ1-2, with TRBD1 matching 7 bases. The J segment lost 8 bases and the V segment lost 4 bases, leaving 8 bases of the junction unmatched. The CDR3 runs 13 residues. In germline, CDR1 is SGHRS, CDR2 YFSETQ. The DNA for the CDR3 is TGCGCCAGCAGCAGCCTACAGGGGAGCGGCTACACCTTC. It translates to CASSSLQGSGYTF.

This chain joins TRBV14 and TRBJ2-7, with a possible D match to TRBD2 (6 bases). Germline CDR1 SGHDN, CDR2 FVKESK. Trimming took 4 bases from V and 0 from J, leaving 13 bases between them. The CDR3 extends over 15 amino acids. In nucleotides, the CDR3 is TGTGCCAGCAGCCGGTGGGCTAGCGCCTCCTACGAGCAGTACTTC. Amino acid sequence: CASSRWASASYEQYF. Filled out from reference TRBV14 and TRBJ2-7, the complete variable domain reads EAGVTQFPSHSVIEKGQTVTLRCDPISGHDNLYWYRRVMGKEIKFLLHFVKESKQDESGMPNNRFLAERTGGTYSTLKVQPAELEDSGVYFCASSRWASASYEQYFGPGTRLTVT.

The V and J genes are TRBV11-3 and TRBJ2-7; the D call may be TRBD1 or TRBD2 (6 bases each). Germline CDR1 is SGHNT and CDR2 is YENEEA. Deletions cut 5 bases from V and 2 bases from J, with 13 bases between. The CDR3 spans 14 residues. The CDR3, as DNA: TGTGCCAGCAGCGGCCCGGGGGCGCCCTACGAGCAGTACTTC. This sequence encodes CASSGPGAPYEQYF.

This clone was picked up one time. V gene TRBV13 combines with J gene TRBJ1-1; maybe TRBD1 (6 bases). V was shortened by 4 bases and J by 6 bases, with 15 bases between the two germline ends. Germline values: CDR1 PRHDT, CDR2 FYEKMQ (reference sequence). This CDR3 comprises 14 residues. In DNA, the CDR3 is TGTGCCAGCAGCTCAACAGGGATGATCGCTGAAGCTTTCTTT. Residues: CASSSTGMIAEAFF.

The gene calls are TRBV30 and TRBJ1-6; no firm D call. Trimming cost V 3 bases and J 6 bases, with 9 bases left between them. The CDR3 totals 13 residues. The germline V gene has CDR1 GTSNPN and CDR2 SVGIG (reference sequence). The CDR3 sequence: CAWSPLGNSPLHF. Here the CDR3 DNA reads TGTGCCTGGAGCCCCCTGGGTAATTCACCCCTCCACTTT.

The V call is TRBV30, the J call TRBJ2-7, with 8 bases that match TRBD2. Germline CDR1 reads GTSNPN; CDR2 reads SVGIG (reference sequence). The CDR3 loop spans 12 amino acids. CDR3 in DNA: TGTGTCTCTCACGGGGGGGCCGGCGAGCAGTACTTC. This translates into CVSHGGAGEQYF.

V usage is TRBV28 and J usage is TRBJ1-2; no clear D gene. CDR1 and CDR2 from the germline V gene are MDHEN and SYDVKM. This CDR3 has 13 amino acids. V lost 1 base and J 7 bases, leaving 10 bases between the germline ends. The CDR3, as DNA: TGTGCCAGCAGTTTATCGGGTGTCGGTGGCTACACCTTC. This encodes CASSLSGVGGYTF.

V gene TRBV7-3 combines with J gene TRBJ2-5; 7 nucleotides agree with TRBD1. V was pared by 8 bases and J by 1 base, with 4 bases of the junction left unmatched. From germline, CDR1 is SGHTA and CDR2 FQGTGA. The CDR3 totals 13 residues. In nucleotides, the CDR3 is TGTGCCAGCGGGGCAGGGGGCCAAGAGACCCAGTACTTC. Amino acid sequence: CASGAGGQETQYF. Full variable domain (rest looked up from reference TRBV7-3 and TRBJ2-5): GAGVSQTPSNKVTEKGKYVELRCDPISGHTALYWYRQSLGQGPEFLIYFQGTGAADDSGLPNDRFFAVRPEGSVSTLKIQRTERGDSAVYLCASGAGGQETQYFGPGTRLLVL.

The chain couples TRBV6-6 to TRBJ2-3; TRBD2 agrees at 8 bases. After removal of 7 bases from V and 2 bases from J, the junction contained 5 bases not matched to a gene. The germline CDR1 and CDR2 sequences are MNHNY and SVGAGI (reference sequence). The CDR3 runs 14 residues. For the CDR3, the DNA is TGTGCCAGCATGGGAGCGGGGGCCACAGATACGCAGTATTTT. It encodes CASMGAGATDTQYF.

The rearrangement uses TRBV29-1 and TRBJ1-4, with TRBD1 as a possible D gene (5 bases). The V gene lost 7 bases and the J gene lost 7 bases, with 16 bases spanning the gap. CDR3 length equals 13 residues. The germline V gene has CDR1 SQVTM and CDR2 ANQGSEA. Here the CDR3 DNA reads TGCAGCGGACGCCGAGGGGCTGGTGAAAAACTGTTTTTT. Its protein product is CSGRRGAGEKLFF.

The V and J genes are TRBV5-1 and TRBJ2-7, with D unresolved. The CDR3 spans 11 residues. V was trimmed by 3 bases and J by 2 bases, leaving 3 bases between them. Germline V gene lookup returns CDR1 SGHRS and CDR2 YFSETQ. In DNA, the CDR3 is TGCGCCAGCAGCTCAACCTACGAGCAGTACTTC. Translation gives CASSSTYEQYF.

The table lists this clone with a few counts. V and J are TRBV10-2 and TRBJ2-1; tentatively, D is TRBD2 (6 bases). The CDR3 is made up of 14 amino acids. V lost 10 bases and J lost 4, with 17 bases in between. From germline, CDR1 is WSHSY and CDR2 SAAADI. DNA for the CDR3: TGCGCCACCTCCCGGGGGACCCGGTACAATGAGCAGTTCTTC. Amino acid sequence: CATSRGTRYNEQFF.

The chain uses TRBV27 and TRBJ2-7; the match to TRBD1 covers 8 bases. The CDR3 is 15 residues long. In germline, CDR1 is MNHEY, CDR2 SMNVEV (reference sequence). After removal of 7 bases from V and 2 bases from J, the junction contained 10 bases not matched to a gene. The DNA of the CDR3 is TGTGCCAGCACCCGAGGGACAGGCTATGCCTACGAGCAGTACTTC. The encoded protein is CASTRGTGYAYEQYF.

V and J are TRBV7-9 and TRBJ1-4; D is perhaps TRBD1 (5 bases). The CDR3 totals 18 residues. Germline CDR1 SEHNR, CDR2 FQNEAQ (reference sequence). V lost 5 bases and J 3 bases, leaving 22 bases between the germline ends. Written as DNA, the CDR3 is TGTGCCAGCAGCCCCTTCCTCATCCCAGGGACGCCTAATGAAAAACTGTTTTTT. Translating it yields CASSPFLIPGTPNEKLFF.

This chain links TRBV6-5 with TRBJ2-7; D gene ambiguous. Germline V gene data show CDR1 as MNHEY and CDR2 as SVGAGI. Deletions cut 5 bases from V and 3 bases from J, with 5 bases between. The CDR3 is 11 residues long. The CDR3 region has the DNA TGTGCCAGCAGTATGAACTACGAGCAGTACTTC. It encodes CASSMNYEQYF.

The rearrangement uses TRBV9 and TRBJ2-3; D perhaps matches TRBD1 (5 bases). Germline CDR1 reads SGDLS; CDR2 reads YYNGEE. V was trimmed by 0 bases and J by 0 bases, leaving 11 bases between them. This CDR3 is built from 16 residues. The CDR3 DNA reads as TGTGCCAGCAGCGTAGGGGGCAGGGTTAGCACAGATACGCAGTATTTT. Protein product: CASSVGGRVSTDTQYF.

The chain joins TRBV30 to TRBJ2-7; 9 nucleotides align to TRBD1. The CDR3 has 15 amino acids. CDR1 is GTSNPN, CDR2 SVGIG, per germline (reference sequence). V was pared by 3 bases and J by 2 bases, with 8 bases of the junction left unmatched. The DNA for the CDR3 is TGTGCCTGGAGCCAAGGGACAGGGCCTACCTACGAGCAGTACTTC. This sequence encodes CAWSQGTGPTYEQYF.

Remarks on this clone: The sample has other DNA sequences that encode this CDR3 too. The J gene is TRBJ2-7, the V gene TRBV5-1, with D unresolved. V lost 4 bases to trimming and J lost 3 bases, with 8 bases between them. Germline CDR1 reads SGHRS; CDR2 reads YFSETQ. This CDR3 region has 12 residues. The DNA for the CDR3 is TGCGCCAGCAGCCCCGAAAGCTACGAGCAGTACTTC. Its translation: CASSPESYEQYF.

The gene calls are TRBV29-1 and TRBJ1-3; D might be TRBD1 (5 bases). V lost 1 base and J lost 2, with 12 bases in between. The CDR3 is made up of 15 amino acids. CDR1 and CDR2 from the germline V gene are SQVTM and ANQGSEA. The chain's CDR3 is CSVEGAQGAGNTIYF. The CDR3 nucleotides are TGCAGCGTTGAAGGGGCACAAGGGGCTGGAAACACCATATATTTT. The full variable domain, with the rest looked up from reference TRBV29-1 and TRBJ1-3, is SAVISQKPSRDICQRGTSLTIQCQVDSQVTMMFWYRQQPGQSLTLIATANQGSEATYESGFVIDKFPISRPNLTFSTLTVSNMSPEDSSIYLCSVEGAQGAGNTIYFGEGSWLTVV.